These 31 T cell receptor beta chains came from one sample sequenced in a study of blood T cells in healthy people across ages. Primers used in a second PCR of roughly 6 to 12 cycles were a sample-barcoded 5' primer and a J-beta primer mix. TCRdb re-analysed the 5' RACE reads in MiXCR, keeping a single row per CDR3 protein. The sample lists 750,000 to 950,000 distinct CDR3 sequences, 25% to 30% seen once, with about 9.4% in the top ten. These data also formed part of another study, on T cells of mothers and their children.

Sequencing was performed on blood. Receptor source: a woman aged 35 to 49 in good health.

The CDR3 spells CASSPPGHFNYGYTF. The CDR3 bases are TGTGCCAGCAGTCCCCCGGGACACTTCAACTATGGCTACACCTTC. The chain uses TRBV28 and TRBJ1-2; weak D call: TRBD1 (6 bases). The CDR3 runs 15 residues. Germline V gives CDR1 MDHEN, CDR2 SYDVKM. With 5 bases removed from V and 2 bases from J, the gap between germline ends came to 15 bases.

The chain combines TRBV7-9 with TRBJ2-3; D is ambiguous. Germline CDR1 reads SEHNR; CDR2 reads FQNEAQ (reference sequence). CDR3 size: 13 residues. The V gene lost 1 base and the J gene lost 4 bases, with 6 bases spanning the gap. The CDR3 sequence is CASSLDASDTQYF. The CDR3 nucleotides are TGTGCCAGCAGCTTAGACGCCTCAGATACGCAGTATTTT. Supplemented by reference TRBV7-9 and TRBJ2-3, the full variable domain reads DTGVSQNPRHKITKRGQNVTFRCDPISEHNRLYWYRQTLGQGPEFLTYFQNEAQLEKSRLLSDRFSAERPKGSFSTLEIQRTEQGDSAMYLCASSLDASDTQYFGPGTRLTVL.

On this clonotype: At one end, the junction sequence differs from germline, possibly due to a read error. CDR3 DNA sequence: TGTGCTAGCAGCCCGAGAACTAGCGGTAACGGGGCCAAGGGCATTCAGTACTTC. This encodes CASSPRTSGNGAKGIQYF. The gene calls are TRBV7-7 and TRBJ2-4, with 8 nucleotides matching TRBD2. Germline-derived CDR1 and CDR2 are SSHAT and FNYEAQ (reference sequence). The CDR3 has 18 amino acids.

Note on this clonotype: A read error may produce the germline difference seen at one junction end. The chain carries TRBV12-3 or TRBV12-4 and TRBJ2-3; no reliable D call. The CDR3 loop spans 15 amino acids. As DNA, the CDR3 is TGTGCCAGCAGTTCCCCGGATAAGCTTACAGATACGCGGTATTTT. Its protein product is CASSSPDKLTDTRYF.

This chain joins TRBV19 and TRBJ1-5, with D maybe TRBD1 (5 bases). V was clipped by 7 bases and J by 4 bases, with 14 bases between them. The CDR3 extends over 14 amino acids. Germline-derived CDR1 and CDR2 are LNHDA and SQIVND (reference sequence). CDR3 DNA: TGTGCCAGTATTATGCCAGGGACGAATCAGCCCCAGCATTTT. Protein sequence: CASIMPGTNQPQHF.

This clonotype was counted many times. The rearrangement links TRBV20-1 to TRBJ2-7; 7 bases align to TRBD1. This CDR3 has 13 residues. Germline CDR1 DFQATT, CDR2 SNEGSKA (reference sequence). The junction had 7 bases not matched to a gene; V was cut back by 4 bases and J by 4 bases. DNA of the CDR3: TGCAGTGCTAAACACGGGACAGATTACGAGCAGTACTTC. Encoded protein: CSAKHGTDYEQYF.

This clonotype appeared a few times. This sequence joins TRBV6-5 and TRBJ1-1, with D uncertain. The CDR3 is made up of 18 amino acids. With 0 bases removed from V and 3 bases from J, the gap between germline ends came to 20 bases. The germline V gene encodes CDR1 MNHEY and CDR2 SVGAGI. The CDR3: CASSYSVVGYFQDTEAFF. DNA for the CDR3: TGTGCCAGCAGTTACTCCGTTGTCGGGTACTTTCAGGACACTGAAGCTTTCTTT.

This clonotype was seen once. The chain uses TRBV12-3 or TRBV12-4 and TRBJ1-3, with a weak D call TRBD1 (5 bases). The length of the CDR3 is 14 residues. V dropped 3 bases and J dropped 4 bases, with 10 bases sitting between them. This CDR3 is CASSFGGIGNTIYF. The DNA of the CDR3 is TGTGCCAGCAGTTTTGGGGGGATCGGAAACACCATATATTTT.

There are a few counts of this clonotype. This chain joins TRBV7-2 and TRBJ2-3, with D unclear. The germline V gene has CDR1 SGHTA and CDR2 FQGNSA. The CDR3 covers 16 residues. Trimming took off 3 bases at V and 1 base at J, with 14 bases between the two ends. The CDR3 nucleotides read TGTGCCAGCAGCTTGCTAACTCAGTTGGGCACAGATACGCAGTATTTT. This encodes CASSLLTQLGTDTQYF.

The CDR3 DNA is TGTGCCTGGAGTGTCAGGGTTGTGAGTTCCGAGCAGTACTTC. It specifies CAWSVRVVSSEQYF. The V call is TRBV30, the J call TRBJ2-7; TRBD1 is a possible D gene (5 bases). The V end lost 0 bases, the J end lost 6 bases, and 15 bases lay between the germline ends. The CDR3 covers 14 residues. The V gene's germline CDR1 is GTSNPN and CDR2 SVGIG (reference sequence).

This clonotype was counted between two and nine times. The gene calls are TRBV20-1 and TRBJ1-2; D unresolved. V was clipped by 3 bases and J by 3 bases, with 8 bases between them. This CDR3 has 12 residues. From germline, CDR1 is DFQATT and CDR2 SNEGSKA (reference sequence). The CDR3 loop is CSARGGDYGYTF. CDR3 in DNA: TGCAGTGCTAGGGGAGGCGACTATGGCTACACCTTC.

This clonotype was seen a handful of times. This chain links TRBV7-9 with TRBJ1-1, with no clear D. Germline V gives CDR1 SEHNR, CDR2 FQNEAQ (reference sequence). CDR3 size: 18 residues. Trimming left V 2 bases short and J 3 bases short, with 22 bases between. This CDR3 reads CASSLIIYGAGSDTEAFF. The CDR3 DNA follows: TGTGCCAGCAGCTTAATAATTTATGGAGCGGGGTCGGACACTGAAGCTTTCTTT. Drawing the rest from reference TRBV7-9 and TRBJ1-1, the complete variable domain is DTGVSQNPRHKITKRGQNVTFRCDPISEHNRLYWYRQTLGQGPEFLTYFQNEAQLEKSRLLSDRFSAERPKGSFSTLEIQRTEQGDSAMYLCASSLIIYGAGSDTEAFFGQGTRLTVV.

The chain combines TRBV24-1 with TRBJ2-5, with 8 nucleotides matching TRBD2. Germline V CDR1 and CDR2: KGHDR, SFDVKD. V lost 2 bases, J lost 5 bases, and 6 bases stayed unmatched. The CDR3 runs 15 residues. The CDR3 DNA follows: TGTGCCACCAGTGATTCGGACGGCGGGGGGGAGACCCAGTACTTC. Amino acid sequence: CATSDSDGGGETQYF.

This clonotype was counted between two and nine times. The genes are TRBV7-3 and TRBJ2-3; TRBD1 or TRBD2 may be the D gene (6 bases each). This CDR3 region has 16 residues. Germline V CDR1 and CDR2: SGHTA, FQGTGA. V lost 1 base and J 2 bases, leaving 13 bases between the germline ends. The CDR3 DNA follows: TGTGCCAGCAGCTTAAACCCGGGGGCGATCACAGATACGCAGTATTTT. It encodes CASSLNPGAITDTQYF.

Regarding this clonotype: This may arise from a read error, as a much more abundant clone is one base away. This chain connects TRBV4-1 to TRBJ2-7; 8 nucleotides match TRBD2. The CDR3 loop spans 16 amino acids. The germline V gene encodes CDR1 MGHRA and CDR2 YSYEKL. The V segment lost 0 bases and the J segment 2 bases; nucleotides outside the gene matches: 6. The CDR3, as DNA: TGCGCCAGCAGCCAAGAATTAGCGGGGCTAGCCTACGAGCAGTACGTC. Encoded protein: CASSQELAGLAYEQYV.

This chain links TRBV6-1 with TRBJ1-5; D is unresolved. The CDR3 extends over 15 amino acids. Germline V gene lookup returns CDR1 MNHNS and CDR2 SASEGT. V was trimmed by 2 bases and J by 3 bases, leaving 11 bases between them. This chain's CDR3 is CASSERALDNQPQHF. The CDR3 nucleotides are TGTGCCAGCAGTGAAAGGGCACTGGACAATCAGCCCCAGCATTTT.

This rearrangement joins TRBV11-2 to TRBJ2-2; TRBD2 might be the D (6 bases). Germline V gives CDR1 SGHAT, CDR2 FQNNGV. Trimming cost V 3 bases and J 5 bases, with 13 bases left between them. The CDR3 is 15 residues long. The CDR3 DNA follows: TGTGCCAGCAGCTTTTGGAGGGGTGAGACCGGGGAGCTGTTTTTT. Translated: CASSFWRGETGELFF.

The genes are TRBV10-3 and TRBJ1-2; 7 bases agree with TRBD1. V gave up 11 bases and J gave up 0 bases; unmatched junction bases: 6. The CDR3 contains 13 residues. Per germline, CDR1 ENHRY and CDR2 SYGVKD. The CDR3 sequence is CAAAGGTNYGYTF. The CDR3 DNA follows: TGTGCCGCCGCAGGGGGGACTAACTATGGCTACACCTTC.

The CDR3 DNA follows: TGTGCCAGCAGTCCCATCGGACAGGGGGCAAGGCAAGAGACCCAGTACTTC. As protein: CASSPIGQGARQETQYF. The chain carries TRBV6-1 and TRBJ2-5, with 11 bases identical to TRBD1. The germline CDR1 and CDR2 sequences are MNHNS and SASEGT. The junction had 10 bases not matched to a gene; V was cut back by 5 bases and J by 2 bases. This CDR3 is built from 17 residues.

About this clonotype itself: With a much larger clone just one base away, this may be a read error. The chain links TRBV12-3 or TRBV12-4 to TRBJ2-1; D might be TRBD2 (5 bases). The CDR3 is made up of 11 amino acids. V was shortened by 2 bases and J by 14 bases, with 10 bases between the two germline ends. The CDR3 spells CASSLSDGEFF. The CDR3 DNA is TGTGCCAGCAGTTTATCTGACGGGGAGTTCTTC.

The table lists this clonotype with many counts. CDR3 coding DNA: TGTGCCAGCAGTTACTCTGCGCAGGGGAACTACGAGCAGTACTTC. This sequence encodes CASSYSAQGNYEQYF. J is TRBJ2-7 and V is TRBV6-5; D is perhaps TRBD1 (6 bases). Trimming pared 0 bases from V and 3 bases from J, leaving 12 bases between. The CDR3 loop spans 15 amino acids. Germline CDR1 and CDR2: MNHEY and SVGAGI.

Worth noting for this clonotype: A much larger clone is a single base away; this may be a read error. V usage is TRBV9 and J usage is TRBJ1-2; D is perhaps TRBD1 (5 bases). From germline, CDR1 is SGDLS and CDR2 YYNGEE. The CDR3 contains 14 residues. The CDR3 loop is CTSSGRQGHYGYTF. CDR3 sequence (DNA): TGTACCAGCAGCGGTCGGCAGGGACACTATGGCTACACCTTC.

As concerns this clonotype: This clone may be a read error of a much larger clone one base away. The chain has TRBV6-2 or TRBV6-3 and TRBJ2-4; 7 bases align to TRBD1. With V trimmed by 5 bases and J by 13 bases, 11 bases remained unmatched. This CDR3 has 13 residues. Germline values: CDR1 MNHEY, CDR2 SVGEGT. CDR3: CASSTQGYNEQYF. The CDR3 DNA is TGTGCCAGCAGTACACAGGGGTACAATGAGCAGTACTTC.

The rearrangement joins TRBV5-1 to TRBJ2-5; D gene uncertain. Looked up from germline, CDR1 is SGHRS and CDR2 is YFSETQ. The CDR3 consists of 13 residues. The V end was cut by 2 bases, the J end by 4 bases, with 9 bases between. The CDR3 spells CASSLSLPETQYF. In nucleotides, the CDR3 is TGCGCCAGCAGCTTAAGTCTTCCAGAGACCCAGTACTTC.

In its sample, this clonotype was seen a few times. The chain is built from TRBV12-3 or TRBV12-4 and TRBJ2-1; 10 nucleotides agree with TRBD2. The CDR3 covers 15 residues. J gave up 3 bases and V 8 bases, and 7 bases lay outside the gene matches. CDR3 sequence reads: CASCPGLASYNEQFF. CDR3 DNA sequence: TGTGCCAGCTGCCCGGGACTAGCGAGCTACAATGAGCAGTTCTTC.

This chain uses TRBV12-3 or TRBV12-4 with TRBJ1-2; D perhaps matches TRBD1 (6 bases). The CDR3 is 13 residues long. Trimming shortened V by 3 bases and J by 6 bases, and 11 bases separated the two germline ends. CDR3 amino acids: CASSLGDTHGYTF. For the CDR3, the DNA is TGTGCCAGCAGTTTGGGGGACACCCATGGCTACACCTTC.

The chain links TRBV20-1 to TRBJ2-5; D may be TRBD2 (6 bases). V dropped 4 bases and J dropped 5 bases, with 14 bases sitting between them. Germline V gene data show CDR1 as DFQATT and CDR2 as SNEGSKA (reference sequence). There are 13 residues in the CDR3. CDR3 loop: CSANSPGGETQYF. For the CDR3, the DNA is TGCAGTGCTAACAGCCCCGGAGGGGAGACCCAGTACTTC.

This clonotype was recorded many times. The rearrangement joins TRBV9 to TRBJ1-1; 8 bases match TRBD1. CDR1 SGDLS and CDR2 YYNGEE come from the germline V gene. The CDR3 is 12 residues long. J lost 7 bases, V lost 3 bases, and 2 bases had no gene match. CDR3 in DNA: TGTGCCAGCAGCGGACAGGGGTTTGAAGCTTTCTTT. Translated, it gives CASSGQGFEAFF. Filled out from reference TRBV9 and TRBJ1-1, the complete variable domain reads DSGVTQTPKHLITATGQRVTLRCSPRSGDLSVYWYQQSLDQGLQFLIQYYNGEERAKGNILERFSAQQFPDLHSELNLSSLELGDSALYFCASSGQGFEAFFGQGTRLTVV.

This clonotype came up many times. The chain links TRBV7-2 to TRBJ2-5; no clear D gene. V lost 3 bases and J lost 2, with 10 bases in between. The length of the CDR3 is 14 residues. CDR1 and CDR2 (germline): SGHTA, FQGNSA. CDR3 coding DNA: TGTGCCAGCAGCTTGTGGCCCCTGCAAGAGACCCAGTACTTC. It specifies CASSLWPLQETQYF.

This clonotype was detected many times. The V gene is TRBV20-1, the J gene TRBJ1-5; D possibly corresponds to TRBD1 (5 bases). Looked up from germline, CDR1 is DFQATT and CDR2 is SNEGSKA (reference sequence). The CDR3 spans 15 residues. Trimming stripped 6 bases from V and 1 base from J, with 16 bases between. The CDR3 reads CSASERAGSNQPQHF. Here the CDR3 DNA reads TGCAGTGCCTCCGAGCGTGCAGGGAGCAATCAGCCCCAGCATTTT.

This clonotype was detected only a few times. This chain joins TRBV9 and TRBJ2-4; TRBD2 might be the D (6 bases). The V end was cut by 0 bases, the J end by 13 bases, with 23 bases between. CDR1 SGDLS and CDR2 YYNGEE come from the germline V gene. The CDR3 has 16 residues. This CDR3 reads CASSVAPSGAPYGQYF. The CDR3 DNA reads as TGTGCCAGCAGCGTAGCCCCTTCGGGAGCCCCCTACGGGCAGTACTTC.